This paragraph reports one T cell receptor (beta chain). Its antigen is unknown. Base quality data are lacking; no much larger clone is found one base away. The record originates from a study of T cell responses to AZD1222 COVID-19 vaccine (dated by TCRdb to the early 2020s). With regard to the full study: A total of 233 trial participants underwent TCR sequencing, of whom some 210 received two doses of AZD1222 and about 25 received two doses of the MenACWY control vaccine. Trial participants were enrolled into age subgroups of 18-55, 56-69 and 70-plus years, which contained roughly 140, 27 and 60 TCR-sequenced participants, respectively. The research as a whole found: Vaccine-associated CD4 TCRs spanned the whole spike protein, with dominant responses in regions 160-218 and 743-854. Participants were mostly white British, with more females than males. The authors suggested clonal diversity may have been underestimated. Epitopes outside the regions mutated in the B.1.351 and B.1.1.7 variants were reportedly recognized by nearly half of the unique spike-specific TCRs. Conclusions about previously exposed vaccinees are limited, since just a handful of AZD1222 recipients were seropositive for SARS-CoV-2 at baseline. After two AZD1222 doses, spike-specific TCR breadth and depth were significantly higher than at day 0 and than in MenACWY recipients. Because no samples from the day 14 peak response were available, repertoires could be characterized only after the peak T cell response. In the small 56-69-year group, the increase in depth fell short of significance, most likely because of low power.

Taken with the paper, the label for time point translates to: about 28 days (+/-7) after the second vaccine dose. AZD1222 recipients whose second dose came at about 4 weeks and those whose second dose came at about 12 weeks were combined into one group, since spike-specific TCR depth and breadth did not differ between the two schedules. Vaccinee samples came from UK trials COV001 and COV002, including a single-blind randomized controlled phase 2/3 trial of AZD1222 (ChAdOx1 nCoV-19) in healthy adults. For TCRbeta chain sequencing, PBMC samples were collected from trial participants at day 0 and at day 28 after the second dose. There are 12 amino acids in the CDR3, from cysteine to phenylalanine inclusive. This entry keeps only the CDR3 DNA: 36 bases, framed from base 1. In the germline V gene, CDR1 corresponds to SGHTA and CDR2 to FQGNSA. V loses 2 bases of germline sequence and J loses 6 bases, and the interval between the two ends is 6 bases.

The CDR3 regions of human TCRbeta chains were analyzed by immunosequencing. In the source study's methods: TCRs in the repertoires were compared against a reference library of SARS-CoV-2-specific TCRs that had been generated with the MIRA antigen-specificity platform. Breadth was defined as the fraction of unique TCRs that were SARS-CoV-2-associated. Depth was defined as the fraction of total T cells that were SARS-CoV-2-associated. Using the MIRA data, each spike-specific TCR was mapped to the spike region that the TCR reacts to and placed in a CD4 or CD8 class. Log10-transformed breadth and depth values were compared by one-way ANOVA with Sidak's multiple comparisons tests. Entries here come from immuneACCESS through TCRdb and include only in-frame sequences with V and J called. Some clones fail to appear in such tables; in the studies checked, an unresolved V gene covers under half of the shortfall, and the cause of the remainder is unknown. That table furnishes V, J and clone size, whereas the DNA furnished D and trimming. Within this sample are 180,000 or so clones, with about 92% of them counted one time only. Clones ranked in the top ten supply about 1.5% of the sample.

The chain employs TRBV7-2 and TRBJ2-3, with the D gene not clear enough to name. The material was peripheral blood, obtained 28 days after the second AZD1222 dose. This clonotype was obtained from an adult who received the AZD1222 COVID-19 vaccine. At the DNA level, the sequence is TGTGCCAGCAGCTTATCTTCCGATACGCAGTATTTT. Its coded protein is CASSLSSDTQYF.